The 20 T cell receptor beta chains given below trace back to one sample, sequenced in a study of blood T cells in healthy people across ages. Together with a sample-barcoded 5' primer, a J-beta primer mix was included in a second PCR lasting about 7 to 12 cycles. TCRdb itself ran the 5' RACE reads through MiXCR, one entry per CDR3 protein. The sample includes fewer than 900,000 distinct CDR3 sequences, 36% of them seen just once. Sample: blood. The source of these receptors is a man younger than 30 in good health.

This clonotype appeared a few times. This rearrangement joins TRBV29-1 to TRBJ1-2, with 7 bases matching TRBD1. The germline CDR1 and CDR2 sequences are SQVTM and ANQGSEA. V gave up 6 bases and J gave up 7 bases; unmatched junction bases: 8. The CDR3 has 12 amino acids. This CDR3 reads CSVPDRPIGYTF. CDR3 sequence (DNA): TGCAGCGTACCGGACAGGCCGATTGGCTACACCTTC. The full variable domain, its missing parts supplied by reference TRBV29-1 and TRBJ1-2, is SAVISQKPSRDICQRGTSLTIQCQVDSQVTMMFWYRQQPGQSLTLIATANQGSEATYESGFVIDKFPISRPNLTFSTLTVSNMSPEDSSIYLCSVPDRPIGYTFGSGTRLTVV.

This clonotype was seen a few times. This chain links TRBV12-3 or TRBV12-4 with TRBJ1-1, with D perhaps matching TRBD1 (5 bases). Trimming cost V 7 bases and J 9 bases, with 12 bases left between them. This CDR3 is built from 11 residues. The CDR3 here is CASMEGPKAFF. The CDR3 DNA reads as TGTGCCAGCATGGAGGGACCTAAAGCTTTCTTT.

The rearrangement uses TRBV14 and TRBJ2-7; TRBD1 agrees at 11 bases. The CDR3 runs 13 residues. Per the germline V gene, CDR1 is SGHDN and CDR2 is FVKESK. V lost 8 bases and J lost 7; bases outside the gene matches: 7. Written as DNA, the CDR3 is TGTGCCAGCGTCGGGACAGGGGGTGGAGAGCAGTACTTC. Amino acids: CASVGTGGGEQYF.

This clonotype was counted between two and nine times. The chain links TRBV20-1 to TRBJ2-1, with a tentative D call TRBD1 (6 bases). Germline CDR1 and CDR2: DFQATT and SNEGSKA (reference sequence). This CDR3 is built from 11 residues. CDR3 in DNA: TGCAGGGGAAAAGGGGGCAATGAGCAGTTCTTC. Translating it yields CRGKGGNEQFF.

CDR3 nucleotides: TGTGCCAGCAGTAAAGTATCCGGGACAGGGGGCGAAAAACTGTTTTTT. Translation gives CASSKVSGTGGEKLFF. The V and J genes are TRBV7-2 and TRBJ1-4; 12 positions match TRBD1. The CDR3 is made up of 16 amino acids. CDR1 is SGHTA, CDR2 FQGNSA, per germline. Trimming removed 6 bases from V and 8 bases from J; junction bases left unmatched: 10.

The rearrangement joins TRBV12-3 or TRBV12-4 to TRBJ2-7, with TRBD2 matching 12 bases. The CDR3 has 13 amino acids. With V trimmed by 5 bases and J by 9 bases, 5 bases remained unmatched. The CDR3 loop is CASSPPGLAGQYF. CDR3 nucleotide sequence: TGTGCCAGCAGTCCGCCGGGACTAGCGGGGCAGTACTTC.

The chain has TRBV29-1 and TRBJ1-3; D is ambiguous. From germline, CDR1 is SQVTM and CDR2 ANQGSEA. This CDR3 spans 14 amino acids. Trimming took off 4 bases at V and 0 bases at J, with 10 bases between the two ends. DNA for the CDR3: TGCAGCGTTGGCGGGGTGGACTCTGGAAACACCATATATTTT. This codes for CSVGGVDSGNTIYF.

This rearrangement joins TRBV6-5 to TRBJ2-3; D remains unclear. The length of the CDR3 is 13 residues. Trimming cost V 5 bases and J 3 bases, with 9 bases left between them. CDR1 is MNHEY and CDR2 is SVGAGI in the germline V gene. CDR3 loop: CASSATLTDTQYF. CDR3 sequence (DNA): TGTGCCAGCAGTGCAACCCTTACAGATACGCAGTATTTT.

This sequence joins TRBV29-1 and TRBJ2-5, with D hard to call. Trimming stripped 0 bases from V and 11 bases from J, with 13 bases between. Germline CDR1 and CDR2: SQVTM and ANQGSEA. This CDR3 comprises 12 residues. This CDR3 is CSVEEGRYEQYF. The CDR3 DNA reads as TGCAGCGTTGAAGAGGGAAGGTATGAGCAGTACTTC.

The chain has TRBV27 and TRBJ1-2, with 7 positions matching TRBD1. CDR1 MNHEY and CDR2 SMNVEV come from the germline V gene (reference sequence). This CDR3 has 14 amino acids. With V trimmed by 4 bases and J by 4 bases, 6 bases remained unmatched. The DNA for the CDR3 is TGTGCCAGCAGTTCGAAGGGGGCAAGCTATGGCTACACCTTC. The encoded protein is CASSSKGASYGYTF.

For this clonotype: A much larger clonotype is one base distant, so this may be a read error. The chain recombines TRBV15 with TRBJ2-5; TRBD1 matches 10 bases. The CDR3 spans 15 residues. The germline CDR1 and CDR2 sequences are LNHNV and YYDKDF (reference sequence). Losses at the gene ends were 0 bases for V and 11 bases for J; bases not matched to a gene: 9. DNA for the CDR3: TGTGCCACCAGCAGAGATGGACAGGGGGGCGATGAGCAGTACTTC. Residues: CATSRDGQGGDEQYF.

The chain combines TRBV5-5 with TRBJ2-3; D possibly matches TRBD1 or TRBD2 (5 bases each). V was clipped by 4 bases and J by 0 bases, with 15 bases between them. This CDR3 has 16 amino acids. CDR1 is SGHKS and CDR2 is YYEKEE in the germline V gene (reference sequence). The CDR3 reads CASSLEGRASTDTQYF. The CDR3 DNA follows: TGTGCCAGCAGCCTCGAGGGGCGGGCAAGCACAGATACGCAGTATTTT.

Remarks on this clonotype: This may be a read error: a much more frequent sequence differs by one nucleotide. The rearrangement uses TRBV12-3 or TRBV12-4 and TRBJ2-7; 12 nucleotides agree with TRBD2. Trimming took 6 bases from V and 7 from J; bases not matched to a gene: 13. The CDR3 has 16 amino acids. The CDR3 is CASRPSSGGAGNEQYF. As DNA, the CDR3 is TGTGCCAGCAGACCCTCTAGCGGGGGGGCCGGGAATGAGCAGTACTTC.

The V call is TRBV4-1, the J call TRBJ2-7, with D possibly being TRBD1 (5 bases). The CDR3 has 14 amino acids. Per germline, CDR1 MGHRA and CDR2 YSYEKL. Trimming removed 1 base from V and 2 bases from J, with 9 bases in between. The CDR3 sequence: CASSQGKGAYEQYF. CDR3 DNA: TGCGCCAGCAGCCAAGGAAAAGGGGCCTACGAGCAGTACTTC.

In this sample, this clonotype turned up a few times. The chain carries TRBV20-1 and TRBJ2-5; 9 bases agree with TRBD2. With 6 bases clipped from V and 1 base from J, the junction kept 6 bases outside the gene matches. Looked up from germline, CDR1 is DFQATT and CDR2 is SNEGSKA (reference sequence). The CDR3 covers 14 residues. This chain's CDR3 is CSAPAGGRQETQYF. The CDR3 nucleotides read TGCAGTGCCCCAGCGGGGGGCCGCCAAGAGACCCAGTACTTC.

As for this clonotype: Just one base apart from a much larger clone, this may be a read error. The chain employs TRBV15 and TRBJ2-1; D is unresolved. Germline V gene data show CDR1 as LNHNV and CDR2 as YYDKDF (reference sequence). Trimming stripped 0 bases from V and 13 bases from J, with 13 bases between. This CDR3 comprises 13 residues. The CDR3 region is CATSRERRETQFF. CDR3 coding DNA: TGTGCCACCAGCAGAGAAAGGAGAGAGACCCAGTTCTTC.

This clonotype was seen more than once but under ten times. DNA of the CDR3: TGTGCCAGCAGTTCGAGCCTGGGGGAGCAGTACTTC. Protein sequence: CASSSSLGEQYF. The chain couples TRBV6-5 to TRBJ2-7, with no clear D. The germline gives CDR1 MNHEY, CDR2 SVGAGI. The CDR3 consists of 12 residues. Trimming took off 4 bases at V and 7 bases at J, with 11 bases between the two ends.

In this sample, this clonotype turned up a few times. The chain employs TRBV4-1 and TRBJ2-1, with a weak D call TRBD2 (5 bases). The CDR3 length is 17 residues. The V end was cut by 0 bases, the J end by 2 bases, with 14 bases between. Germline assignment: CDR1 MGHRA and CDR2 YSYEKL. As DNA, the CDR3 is TGCGCCAGCAGCCAAGATTTGAGGGAAAGTACCTACAATGAGCAGTTCTTC. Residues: CASSQDLRESTYNEQFF.

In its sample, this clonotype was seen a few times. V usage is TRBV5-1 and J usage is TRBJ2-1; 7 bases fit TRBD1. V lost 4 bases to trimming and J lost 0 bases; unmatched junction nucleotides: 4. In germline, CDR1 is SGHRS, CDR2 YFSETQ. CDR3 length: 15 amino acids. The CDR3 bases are TGCGCCAGCAGCGCACAGGGGCTCTCCTACAATGAGCAGTTCTTC. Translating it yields CASSAQGLSYNEQFF.

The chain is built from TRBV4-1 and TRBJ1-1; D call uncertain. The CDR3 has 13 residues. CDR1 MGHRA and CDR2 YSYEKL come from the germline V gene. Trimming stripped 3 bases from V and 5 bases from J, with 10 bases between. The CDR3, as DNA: TGCGCCAGCAGCCACCCAGGAGGGACTGAAGCTTTCTTT. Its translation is CASSHPGGTEAFF.